This T cell receptor beta chain was identified during a study of shared clonotypes between healthy human individuals (dated by TCRdb to 2018 to 2021). Background for the entire study: Three men and a couple of women, aged 18 to 49 years, made up the cohort. For each donor, CD4 naive and CD4 memory were each given three plates, CD8 naive was given two plates, and CD8 memory was given one plate. Leukapheresis yielded between about 0.94 and 9 billion PBMCs per donor. To increase sequencing depth and limit assay-specific biases, TCR repertoire library preparation and sequencing were carried out by different laboratories using diverse techniques. To estimate repertoire size and how much clonotypes are shared between individuals, the study performed deep sequencing of blood TCR repertoires from a handful of healthy adults. The full study reports these points: Sampling was limited to blood, and TCR repertoires in tissue likely differ from TCR repertoires in blood. Pairwise subsampling indicated that sequencing depth was expected to affect the degree of clonotype sharing among donors. The small number of donors limited the genetic and exposure-history diversity represented. When four donors were compared, the shared fraction of clonotypes was around 4.6% for naive CD4, roughly 3.3% for naive CD8, 2.3% for memory CD4, and approximately 0.4% for memory CD8. Higher generation probabilities were observed for clonotypes shared by all four sorted-subset donors than for non-shared clonotypes. Naive subsets generally had larger estimated clonotype richness than memory subsets. Rarefaction of sorted-subset datasets indicated incomplete sequencing despite the large sequencing depth.

Remarks on this clone: The clone's antigen remains unknown. It has no much larger one-base neighbor in the sample; base qualities were not kept.

Using the deep immunoSEQ assay, TCR CDR3 regions were amplified from genomic DNA by multiplex PCR. Genomic DNA extracted from each cell subset was distributed evenly over all wells of several immunoSEQ 96-well plates, and each plate served as one replicate. For sorted subsets, approximately 0.2 ug of genomic DNA, equivalent to around 31,000 T cell genomes, went into each replicate PCR. Purified libraries were quantified with a Qubit 3.0 fluorometer, sized on a Bioanalyzer 2100, and re-quantified with the KAPA Library Quantification kit. Every immunoSEQ 96-well plate was sequenced on a separate single-read 150-cycle Illumina NextSeq 550 flow cell. In the original analysis: The immunoSEQ output contained only junctional sequences without quality scores, so filtering could not match that applied to full-length reads. To assign V/J genes and CDR3, sequences were annotated against IMGT germline references using PyIR, a Python wrapper for IgBLAST v1.9. Reads were removed for weak V/J assignments (E-value above 1e-6), missing CDR3, stop codons, out-of-frame junctions, or ambiguous translated residues. V3J clonotypes were defined as sequences sharing the same inferred V gene, J gene, and CDR3 amino acid sequence. The percentage overlap between two repertoires was calculated by dividing the number of shared unique clonotypes by the size of the smaller repertoire. Three approaches were used to assess repertoire richness: RTK rarefaction, the Chao1 estimator, and Recon v2.1 estimates of unobserved clonotypes. OLGA was used to compute generation probabilities for all TCRbeta clonotypes that the gDNA method yielded from four donors. In TCRdb, the immuneACCESS table is reduced to in-frame sequences with V and J assigned. These tables do not hold every clone; where another copy was compared, an unresolved V gene accounts for under half, and the others remain unexplained. The V and J calls and clone size are taken from that table; D and trimming were inferred from the DNA. Present in this sample are more than 900,000 clones, 75% to 80% of which were seen just once. The biggest ten clones account for 0.5% to 0.65% of the sample.

The donors were healthy, HIV-negative adults who had no recently reported acute infections or vaccinations. All donors were Caucasian adults living in Nashville, Tennessee, USA. CD4+ T cells were enriched by magnetic negative selection, after which naive cells were positively selected on CD45RA and the negative fraction was taken as the memory subset. After blood collection by leukapheresis, PBMCs were isolated using Ficoll-Histopaque density gradient centrifugation and then cryopreserved in the vapor phase of liquid nitrogen. Analytical flow cytometry was used to check the purity and quantity of every magnetically sorted T cell population. From each sorted fraction, genomic DNA was isolated and quantified by UV absorbance on a Nanodrop 2000c. This TCR was recovered from a young man in good health. Some clones in this sample may be carry-over from other donors' samples. The source material was memory CD4+ T cells from PBMCs. In light of the paper, this sample's cell subset or site label describes: CD45RA-negative fraction.

Here is the DNA: TGTGCCAGCAGTCCCAGGGGTATTTGGGACAATGAGCAGTTCTTC. Its protein product is CASSPRGIWDNEQFF. Recombination connected TRBV27 to TRBJ2-1; the D gene is perhaps TRBD1, on 6 matching bases. The germline V gene (reference sequence) supplies CDR1 MNHEY and CDR2 SMNVEV. The CDR3 covers 15 residues, taking in both the cysteine and the phenylalanine. Only CDR3 DNA is held: 45 bases, read in frame from base 1. The V end loses 5 bases and the J end loses 5 bases, and a stretch of 16 bases separates them.